This entry describes one T cell receptor (beta chain). The antigen remains unidentified. This sample stems from a study of OX40 agonist ivuxolimab in advanced cancers. General observations from the study: On average, CD8+ T cells had more expanded clones than CD4+.

TCRdb's table, derived via immunoSEQ multiplex PCR, lists solely in-frame clones and lacks some. Of 35,000 to 45,000 clones listed, 75% to 90% were seen once; the top ten hold 4.7%. The V segment lost 6 bases and the J segment 8 bases; nucleotides outside the gene matches: 10. The germline gives CDR1 MDHEN, CDR2 SYDVKM. This CDR3 contains 15 residues. The sample was CD4+ or CD8+ T cells sorted from blood, taken in a trial of the OX40 agonist ivuxolimab. The chain has TRBV28 and TRBJ2-1; 10 positions agree with TRBD2. The sequence was obtained from an adult with an advanced solid tumor such as melanoma, head and neck, liver or kidney cancer. The CDR3 sequence is CASSRPSGSRDEQFF. CDR3 nucleotides: TGTGCCAGCAGCCGCCCTAGCGGGAGTCGGGATGAGCAGTTCTTC.